A selection of T cell receptor beta chains follows, all from one sample in a study of cytomegalovirus exposure and HLA in healthy donors. TCRdb keeps only in-frame clones here, not all; method: immunoSEQ multiplex PCR. The sample lists about 220,000 clones; over 75% were seen once. Sequencing was performed on PBMCs. The receptors derive from a male donor in good health and CMV-seronegative. Each CDR3 is given without its conserved first and last residue.

>TRBV19|TRBJ1-5
ASSIAGDQPQH
>TRBV6-5|TRBJ2-7
ASSSRLAGGPEQY
>TRBV30|TRBJ1-3
AWSVQPRSSGNTIY
>TRBV2|TRBJ1-3
ASSGGRGPGNTIY
>TRBV6-5|TRBJ2-2
ASSYSGSGLF
>TRBV11-3|TRBJ2-1
ASSHEQGTGYNEQF
>TRBV19|TRBJ1-5
ASDQGAVMNQPQH
>TRBV28|TRBJ2-7
ASRQNRDSPWEQY
>TRBV7-9|TRBJ1-1
SSSFGTAEAF
>TRBV28|TRBJ1-5
ASSSGGFGNQPQH